This passage covers 21 T cell receptor beta chains from one sample sequenced in a study of blood T cell repertoires in COVID-19. The method was immunoSEQ multiplex PCR; TCRdb's version includes in-frame clones alone and lacks a portion of them. This sample yields fewer than 130,000 clones, of which 80% to 90% are seen a single time; roughly 32% belongs to the top ten. Sequencing was carried out using peripheral blood. The receptors shown here come from a woman of 80 years or more with acute or convalescent COVID-19.

The chain uses TRBV6-2 or TRBV6-3 and TRBJ2-7, with D hard to call. Germline V CDR1 and CDR2: MNHEY, SVGEGT. This CDR3 comprises 11 residues. V lost 4 bases and J 4 bases, leaving 5 bases between the germline ends. This CDR3 is CASSSPYEQYF. The CDR3, as DNA: TGTGCCAGCAGTTCCCCTTACGAGCAGTACTTC.

V usage is TRBV5-5 and J usage is TRBJ1-2; D might be TRBD1 (6 bases). The CDR3 sequence is 15 residues long. The V and J ends lost 0 bases and 7 bases respectively, with 16 bases between them. Per germline, CDR1 SGHKS and CDR2 YYEKEE (reference sequence). The CDR3 region is CASSLAKDSLGGYTF. CDR3 DNA: TGTGCCAGCAGCTTGGCCAAGGACAGTTTGGGTGGCTACACCTTC. Full variable domain (rest looked up from reference TRBV5-5 and TRBJ1-2): DAGVTQSPTHLIKTRGQQVTLRCSPISGHKSVSWYQQVLGQGPQFIFQYYEKEERGRGNFPDRFSARQFPNYSSELNVNALLLGDSALYLCASSLAKDSLGGYTFGSGTRLTVV.

V usage is TRBV4-3 and J usage is TRBJ1-2, with D unclear. The V end was cut by 8 bases, the J end by 4 bases, with 20 bases between. CDR3 size: 15 residues. Looked up from germline, CDR1 is LGHNA and CDR2 is YSLEER. The CDR3 sequence: CASAVTRLASYGYTF. Here the CDR3 DNA reads TGCGCCAGCGCCGTCACCCGCTTGGCAAGCTATGGCTACACCTTC.

The chain links TRBV6-5 to TRBJ1-3; maybe TRBD1 (5 bases). CDR3 size: 15 residues. Germline V gives CDR1 MNHEY, CDR2 SVGAGI. V was pared by 5 bases and J by 0 bases, with 11 bases between. Here the CDR3 DNA reads TGTGCCAGCAGTACTACAGGATCCTCTGGAAACACCATATATTTT. It is translated as CASSTTGSSGNTIYF.

This chain joins TRBV4-1 and TRBJ1-6; 8 bases agree with TRBD1. Germline V gene lookup returns CDR1 MGHRA and CDR2 YSYEKL. V gave up 1 base and J gave up 11 bases; unmatched junction bases: 7. This CDR3 spans 15 amino acids. The CDR3 protein is CASSQVGTGGAPLHF. The CDR3 nucleotides are TGCGCCAGCAGCCAAGTCGGGACAGGTGGGGCACCCCTCCACTTT.

This chain uses TRBV15 with TRBJ1-3; 10 nucleotides line up with TRBD1. The germline CDR1 and CDR2 sequences are LNHNV and YYDKDF (reference sequence). The CDR3 runs 16 residues. Trimming removed 5 bases from V and 3 bases from J; junction bases left unmatched: 7. The CDR3 loop reads CATSGRQGAVGNTIYF. The CDR3 bases are TGTGCCACCAGCGGACGACAGGGGGCTGTTGGAAACACCATATATTTT.

This chain joins TRBV7-8 and TRBJ2-5; TRBD2 is a possible D gene (5 bases). The CDR3 has 11 amino acids. The germline V and J ends were trimmed by 7 bases and 9 bases, with 12 bases remaining between them. From germline, CDR1 is SGHVS and CDR2 FQNEAQ. The CDR3 coding sequence is TGTGCCAGCACCCGGGCCGGGGCCCAGTACTTC. Protein product: CASTRAGAQYF.

This chain connects TRBV7-3 to TRBJ2-7; a weak D match, TRBD2 (5 bases). Between the trimmed V and J ends, which lost 2 bases and 2 bases, there was a span of 13 bases. Germline V gene lookup returns CDR1 SGHTA and CDR2 FQGTGA. This CDR3 contains 15 residues. The chain's CDR3 is CASSLRGSVTYEQYF. CDR3 bases: TGTGCCAGCAGCTTACGCGGTAGCGTAACCTACGAGCAGTACTTC.

The gene calls are TRBV9 and TRBJ2-7; 7 nucleotides align to TRBD2. Germline loops: CDR1 SGDLS, CDR2 YYNGEE. The ends lost 0 bases at V and 3 bases at J; junction bases unmatched: 6. This CDR3 has 15 residues. The CDR3: CASSVAGGAFYEQYF. Here the CDR3 DNA reads TGTGCCAGCAGCGTAGCGGGGGGAGCTTTCTACGAGCAGTACTTC.

V and J are TRBV18 and TRBJ1-2; D is ambiguous. Trimming removed 5 bases from V and 3 bases from J, with 7 bases in between. The length of the CDR3 is 12 residues. Germline CDR1 KGHSH, CDR2 LQKENI. The CDR3 loop reads CASSSIYYGYTF. CDR3 sequence (DNA): TGTGCCAGCTCATCCATTTACTATGGCTACACCTTC.

The chain carries TRBV7-2 and TRBJ1-6, with TRBD1 matching over 7 bases. V lost 2 bases to trimming and J lost 6 bases; unmatched junction nucleotides: 4. The CDR3 totals 15 residues. The germline V gene has CDR1 SGHTA and CDR2 FQGNSA. The CDR3 sequence is CASSLMAGGNSPLHF. CDR3 coding DNA: TGTGCCAGCAGCTTAATGGCAGGGGGTAATTCACCCCTCCACTTT.

The chain combines TRBV30 with TRBJ2-5; 10 bases are shared with TRBD1. The CDR3 contains 14 residues. Germline CDR1 is GTSNPN and CDR2 is SVGIG (reference sequence). The V and J ends lost 3 bases and 3 bases, in that order; junction bases with no gene match: 4. CDR3 region: CAWRGTGVKETQYF. The CDR3 DNA sequence: TGTGCCTGGAGAGGGACAGGGGTGAAAGAGACCCAGTACTTC.

The chain combines TRBV7-9 with TRBJ2-7, with D perhaps matching TRBD2 (7 bases). Between the trimmed V and J ends, which lost 3 bases and 2 bases, there was a span of 20 bases. CDR1 SEHNR and CDR2 FQNEAQ come from the germline V gene (reference sequence). CDR3 length equals 17 residues. Written as DNA, the CDR3 is TGTGCCAGCAGCTTTACCGCTTCCCAAGGGGGGGCCTACGAGCAGTACTTC. Translating gives CASSFTASQGGAYEQYF.

The V and J genes are TRBV7-2 and TRBJ2-3; D might be TRBD2 (5 bases). The CDR3 is 14 residues long. Between the trimmed V and J ends, which lost 5 bases and 0 bases, there was a span of 9 bases. The germline CDR1 and CDR2 sequences are SGHTA and FQGNSA. Written as DNA, the CDR3 is TGTGCCAGCAGCACGAGGACTAGCACAGATACGCAGTATTTT. This sequence encodes CASSTRTSTDTQYF.

J is TRBJ2-2 and V is TRBV24-1; D is perhaps TRBD1 (5 bases). Trimming took 9 bases from V and 0 from J, leaving 10 bases between them. The CDR3 has 14 amino acids. Germline CDR1 and CDR2: KGHDR and SFDVKD. The CDR3 DNA sequence: TGTGCCACCGGCAGGGAAGCGAACACCGGGGAGCTGTTTTTT. Protein: CATGREANTGELFF.

The genes are TRBV7-9 and TRBJ1-6; 8 positions match TRBD1. The CDR3 spans 14 residues. Germline CDR1 SEHNR, CDR2 FQNEAQ (reference sequence). Trimming removed 5 bases from V and 10 bases from J; junction bases left unmatched: 7. As DNA, the CDR3 is TGTGCCAGCAGCGCACGGACAGGGAACTCACCCCTCCACTTT. Its translation: CASSARTGNSPLHF.

This clone was counted a single time. The chain carries TRBV6-5 and TRBJ1-5; D gene unclear. The CDR3 sequence is 11 residues long. The V end lost 6 bases, the J end lost 7 bases, and 7 bases lay between the germline ends. Germline CDR1 MNHEY, CDR2 SVGAGI. The DNA for the CDR3 is TGTGCCAGCAGGAGACAACAGCCCCAGCATTTT. Translating gives CASRRQQPQHF.

The gene calls are TRBV7-8 and TRBJ2-3; 10 positions match TRBD1. The CDR3 runs 15 residues. Germline CDR1 reads SGHVS; CDR2 reads FQNEAQ. With V trimmed by 10 bases and J by 5 bases, 12 bases remained unmatched. Here the CDR3 reads CATLLTGGVGDTQYF. In DNA form, the CDR3 reads TGTGCCACGCTTTTGACAGGGGGCGTTGGAGATACGCAGTATTTT.

V and J are TRBV2 and TRBJ2-7; D is undetermined. The CDR3 consists of 13 residues. The ends were cut back, 1 base at V and 3 bases at J, with 7 bases in the middle. Germline assignment: CDR1 SNHLY and CDR2 FYNNEI. This CDR3 reads CASSEGRNYEQYF. Written as DNA, the CDR3 is TGTGCCAGCAGTGAAGGTAGAAACTACGAGCAGTACTTC.

The gene calls are TRBV2 and TRBJ2-2; 11 nucleotides align to TRBD2. This CDR3 is 16 amino acids long. V gave up 6 bases and J gave up 5 bases; unmatched junction bases: 8. Germline CDR1 is SNHLY and CDR2 is FYNNEI. In nucleotides, the CDR3 is TGTGCCAGCAGGGGCCTAGCGGGGGGTCGGACCGGGGAGCTGTTTTTT. Protein sequence: CASRGLAGGRTGELFF.

In its sample, this clone was seen a few times. The chain joins TRBV5-1 to TRBJ2-7, with D unclear. Germline V lookup: CDR1 SGHRS, CDR2 YFSETQ. There are 11 residues in the CDR3. The V gene lost 3 bases and the J gene lost 3 bases, with 4 bases spanning the gap. CDR3 region: CASSYNYEQYF. The CDR3 bases are TGCGCCAGCAGCTACAACTACGAGCAGTACTTC.